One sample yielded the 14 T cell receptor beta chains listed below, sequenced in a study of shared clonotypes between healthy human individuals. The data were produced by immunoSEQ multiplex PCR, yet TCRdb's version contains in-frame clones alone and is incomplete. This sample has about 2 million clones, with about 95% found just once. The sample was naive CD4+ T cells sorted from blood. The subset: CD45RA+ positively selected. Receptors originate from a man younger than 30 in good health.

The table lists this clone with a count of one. CDR3 residues: CAWSVAANYGYTF. The DNA of the CDR3 is TGTGCCTGGAGTGTAGCCGCTAACTATGGCTACACCTTC. V is TRBV30 and J is TRBJ1-2; D unresolved. Between the trimmed V and J ends, which lost 0 bases and 0 bases, there was a span of 5 bases. Germline V gives CDR1 GTSNPN, CDR2 SVGIG (reference sequence). CDR3 length: 13 residues.

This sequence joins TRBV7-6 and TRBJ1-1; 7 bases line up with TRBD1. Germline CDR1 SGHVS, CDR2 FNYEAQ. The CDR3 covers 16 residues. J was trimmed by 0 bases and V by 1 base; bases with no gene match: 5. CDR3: CASSLVGTVMNTEAFF. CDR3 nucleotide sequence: TGTGCCAGCAGCTTAGTAGGGACAGTAATGAACACTGAAGCTTTCTTT. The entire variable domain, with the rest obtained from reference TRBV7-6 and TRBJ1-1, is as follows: GAGVSQSPRYKVTKRGQDVALRCDPISGHVSLYWYRQALGQGPEFLTYFNYEAQQDKSGLPNDRFSAERPEGSISTLTIQRTEQRDSAMYRCASSLVGTVMNTEAFFGQGTRLTVV.

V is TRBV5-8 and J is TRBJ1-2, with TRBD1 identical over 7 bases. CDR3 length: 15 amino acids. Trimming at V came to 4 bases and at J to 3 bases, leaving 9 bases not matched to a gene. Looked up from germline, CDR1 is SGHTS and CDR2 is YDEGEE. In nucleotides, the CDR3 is TGTGCCAGCAGCCCCCTATACAGGGGAGACTATGGCTACACCTTC. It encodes CASSPLYRGDYGYTF.

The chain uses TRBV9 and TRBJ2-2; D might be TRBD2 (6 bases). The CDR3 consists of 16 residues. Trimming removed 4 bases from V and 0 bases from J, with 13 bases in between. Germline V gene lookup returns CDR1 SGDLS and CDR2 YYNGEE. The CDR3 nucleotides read TGTGCCAGCAGCCCTCTGGGGGGAACGAACACCGGGGAGCTGTTTTTT. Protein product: CASSPLGGTNTGELFF.

The CDR3 DNA reads TGTGCCATCAGTGACCCTCTCGCCGGGACTAGCGGGAGATTGACCTACAATGAGCAGTTCTTC. Protein sequence: CAISDPLAGTSGRLTYNEQFF. The rearrangement uses TRBV10-3 and TRBJ2-1; 14 nucleotides align to TRBD2. CDR3 length: 21 residues. CDR1 ENHRY and CDR2 SYGVKD come from the germline V gene. The V and J ends lost 3 bases and 2 bases, in that order; junction bases with no gene match: 15.

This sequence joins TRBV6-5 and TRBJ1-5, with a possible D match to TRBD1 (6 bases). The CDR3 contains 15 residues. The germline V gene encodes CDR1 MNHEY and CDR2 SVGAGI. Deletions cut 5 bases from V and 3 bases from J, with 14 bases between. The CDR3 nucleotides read TGTGCCAGCAGTCCGACAGGTAAGTACAATCAGCCCCAGCATTTT. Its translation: CASSPTGKYNQPQHF.

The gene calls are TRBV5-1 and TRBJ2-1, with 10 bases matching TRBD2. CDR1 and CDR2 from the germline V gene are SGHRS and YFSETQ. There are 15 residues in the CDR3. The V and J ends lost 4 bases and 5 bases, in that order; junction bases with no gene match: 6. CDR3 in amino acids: CASSGGTSDDNEQFF. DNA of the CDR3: TGCGCCAGCAGCGGGGGGACTAGCGACGACAATGAGCAGTTCTTC.

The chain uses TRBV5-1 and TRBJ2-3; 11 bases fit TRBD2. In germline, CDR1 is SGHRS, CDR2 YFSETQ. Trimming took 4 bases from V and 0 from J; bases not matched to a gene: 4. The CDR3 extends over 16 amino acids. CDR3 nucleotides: TGCGCCAGCAGCATGGGGACTAGCGGAAGCACAGATACGCAGTATTTT. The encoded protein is CASSMGTSGSTDTQYF.

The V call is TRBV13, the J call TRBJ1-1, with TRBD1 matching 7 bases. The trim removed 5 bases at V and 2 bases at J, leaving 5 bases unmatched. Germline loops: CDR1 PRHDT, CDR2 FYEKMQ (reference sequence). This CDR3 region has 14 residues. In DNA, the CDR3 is TGTGCCAGCAGCCCGACAGGGTTAAACACTGAAGCTTTCTTT. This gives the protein CASSPTGLNTEAFF.

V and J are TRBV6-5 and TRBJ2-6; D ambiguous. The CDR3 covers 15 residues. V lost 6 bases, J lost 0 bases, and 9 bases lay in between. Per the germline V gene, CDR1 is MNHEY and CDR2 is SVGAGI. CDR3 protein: CASSPSGSGANVLTF. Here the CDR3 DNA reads TGTGCCAGCAGCCCGTCAGGCTCTGGGGCCAACGTCCTGACTTTC.

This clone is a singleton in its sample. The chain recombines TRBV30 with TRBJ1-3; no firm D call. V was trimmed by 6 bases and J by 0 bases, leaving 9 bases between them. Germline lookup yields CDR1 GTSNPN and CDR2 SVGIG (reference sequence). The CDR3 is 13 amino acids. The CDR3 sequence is CACLRPSGNTIYF. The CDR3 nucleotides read TGTGCCTGCTTAAGACCCTCTGGAAACACCATATATTTT.

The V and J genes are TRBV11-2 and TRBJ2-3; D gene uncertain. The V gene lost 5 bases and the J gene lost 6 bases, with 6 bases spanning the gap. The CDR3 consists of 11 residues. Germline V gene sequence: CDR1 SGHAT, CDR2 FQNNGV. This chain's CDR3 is CASSRADTQYF. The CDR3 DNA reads TGTGCCAGCAGCCGCGCCGATACGCAGTATTTT.

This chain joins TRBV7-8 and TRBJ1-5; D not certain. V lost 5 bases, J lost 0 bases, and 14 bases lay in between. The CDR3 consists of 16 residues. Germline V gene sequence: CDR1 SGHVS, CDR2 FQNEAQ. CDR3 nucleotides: TGTGCCAGCAGCGCTAGACGGCTGGTTAGCAATCAGCCCCAGCATTTT. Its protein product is CASSARRLVSNQPQHF.

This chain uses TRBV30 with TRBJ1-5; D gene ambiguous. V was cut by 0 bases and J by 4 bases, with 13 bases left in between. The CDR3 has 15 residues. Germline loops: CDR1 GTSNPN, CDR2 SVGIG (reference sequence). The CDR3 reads CAWSVGGVTNQPQHF. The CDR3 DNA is TGTGCCTGGAGTGTAGGCGGGGTAACGAATCAGCCCCAGCATTTT.